This is a list of T cell receptor beta chains from one sample in a study of beta chain features in type 1 diabetes. The method was immunoSEQ multiplex PCR; TCRdb's version includes in-frame clones alone and lacks a portion of them. Of approximately 600,000 clones detected, around 11% appear once; the ten largest clones hold roughly 0.12%. The source material was naive CD4+ T cells from blood. The source of these receptors is a man aged 25-45 years with type 1 diabetes. Both conserved end residues are trimmed from each CDR3. Part of the rows lack a size; the others show once, few, many or a class for expanded clones.

-	TRBV2	TRBJ2-1	ASSDLAGSNEQF
-	TRBV5-6	TRBJ2-1	ASSLGAGYANEQF
-	TRBV29-1	-	SVEGQGHEQY
-	TRBV29-1	TRBJ2-5	SVVGGGETQY
-	TRBV10-1	TRBJ2-2	ASSELIPAGELF
-	TRBV6-6	TRBJ1-2	ASSTGMLTT
few	TRBV10-3	TRBJ1-2	AISETLPKQVGYT
few	TRBV7-2	TRBJ1-1	ASSSTVNTEAF
once	TRBV7-2	TRBJ2-5	ASSLVASGQETQY
-	TRBV7-9	TRBJ2-7	ASSLPGGGYEQY
few	TRBV30	TRBJ2-2	AWSGVEAANTGELF
-	TRBV18	TRBJ2-1	ASSPRAREQF
-	TRBV27	TRBJ2-3	ASRLMAGSTDTQY
few	TRBV9	TRBJ2-2	ASSAPGQGVIDVTGELF